The 14 T cell receptor beta chains below all came from one sample that was sequenced in a study of regulatory T cells in long-lasting Graves disease. The sample's time point: newly diagnosed GD, antithyroid drugs for less than 3 months. From RNA extracted from PBMCs, the TCR library was made. Arm-PCR of CDR3 regions and iRepertoire HTBI primers were the basis on which TCR beta libraries were built. TCRdb recomputed calls from the multiplex PCR reads with MiXCR, one row per CDR3 protein. This sample has fewer than 500,000 distinct CDR3 sequences, with around 15% found just once. These data are also associated with another study on T cells in Graves' hyperthyroidism and ophthalmopathy.

The material was peripheral blood mononuclear cells (PBMCs), obtained at new diagnosis, from a patient treated with antithyroid drugs. These receptors originate from a man aged 35 to 55 with Graves disease.

As concerns this clonotype: Because the CDR3's place on the DNA is in doubt, the DNA is left out and the CDR3 is given as listed by TCRdb. This chain connects TRBV5-1 to TRBJ1-1; whether TRBD1, the table's D call, matches the DNA was not checked. The CDR3 spans 19 residues, counting both ends. Germline CDR1 and CDR2: SGHRS and YFSETQ. CDR3 sequence: CASSFYICSAKTENTEAFF.

The CDR3 spells CSASGTNNSPLHF. DNA for the CDR3: TGCAGTGCTAGCGGGACAAATAATTCACCCCTCCACTTT. The chain carries TRBV20-1 and TRBJ1-6, with D maybe TRBD1 (6 bases). The CDR3 runs to 13 residues. Trimming left V 3 bases short and J 5 bases short, with 8 bases between. Germline V CDR1 and CDR2: DFQATT, SNEGSKA (reference sequence).

The sample holds many counts of this clonotype. CDR3 sequence reads: CASSFRFWGQISSYNEQFF. The CDR3, as DNA: TGTGCCAGCAGTTTTAGGTTTTGGGGTCAGATTAGCTCCTACAATGAGCAGTTCTTC. The rearrangement links TRBV28 to TRBJ2-1; no clear D. Trimming removed 3 bases from V and 0 bases from J, with 21 bases in between. Germline V gene data show CDR1 as MDHEN and CDR2 as SYDVKM. CDR3 length: 19 amino acids.

This clonotype was seen repeatedly, ten times or more. This chain uses TRBV28 with TRBJ2-7; D is unresolved. Trimming left V 2 bases short and J 3 bases short, with 14 bases between. This CDR3 comprises 15 residues. Germline values: CDR1 MDHEN, CDR2 SYDVKM. The CDR3 region is CASSLVPDYIYEQYF. CDR3 nucleotides: TGTGCCAGCAGTTTAGTCCCCGATTATATCTACGAGCAGTACTTC.

Ten or more counts support this clonotype. The chain carries TRBV7-3 and TRBJ2-1; TRBD2 agrees at 8 bases. The J segment lost 5 bases and the V segment lost 4 bases, leaving 1 base of the junction unmatched. From germline, CDR1 is SGHTA and CDR2 FQGTGA. The CDR3 runs 13 residues. The CDR3 region is CASSSGLDNEQFF. CDR3 bases: TGTGCCAGCAGCTCGGGACTAGACAATGAGCAGTTCTTC.

This chain uses TRBV25-1 with TRBJ2-3; 9 positions match TRBD1. The DNA end favors TRBJ2-5, so the J call may be wrong. The CDR3 runs to 16 residues. The germline CDR1 and CDR2 sequences are MGHDK and SYGVNS. The CDR3 loop is CASSDRSRDRDETQYF. The CDR3 region has the DNA TGTGCCAGCAGTGATAGGAGCCGGGACAGGGACGAGACCCAGTACTTC.

The V call is TRBV7-6, the J call TRBJ2-1, with D tentatively TRBD2 (5 bases). CDR1 and CDR2 (germline): SGHVS, FNYEAQ. The CDR3 is made up of 12 amino acids. Trimming stripped 5 bases from V and 6 bases from J, with 8 bases between. The CDR3 sequence: CASSTTSNEQFF. CDR3 coding DNA: TGTGCCAGCAGCACTACTAGCAATGAGCAGTTCTTC.

In this sample, this clonotype turned up many times. The rearrangement uses TRBV24-1 and TRBJ2-6; a possible D gene is TRBD1 (5 bases). Trimming left V 1 base short and J 2 bases short, with 5 bases between. CDR3 length: 15 amino acids. Germline V CDR1 and CDR2: KGHDR, SFDVKD. The CDR3 DNA follows: TGTGCCACCAGTGATTTAGGGGCTGGGGCCAACGTCCTGACTTTC. It specifies CATSDLGAGANVLTF.

Many counts were recorded for this clonotype. The CDR3 region has the DNA TGCGCCAGCAGCTTGGCTAGCGGTAACTCCTACGAGCAGTACTTC. It specifies CASSLASGNSYEQYF. The V and J genes are TRBV5-1 and TRBJ2-7; 7 bases fit TRBD2. The V gene's germline CDR1 is SGHRS and CDR2 YFSETQ. The CDR3 has 15 amino acids. Unmatched junction bases numbered 3, after V lost 0 bases and J lost 0 bases.

The sample holds many counts of this clonotype. The chain employs TRBV6-9 and TRBJ1-3; tentatively, D is TRBD1 (6 bases). This CDR3 comprises 14 residues. Germline-derived CDR1 and CDR2 are MNHGY and SVAAGI. The V and J ends lost 4 bases and 2 bases respectively, with 9 bases between them. The CDR3 DNA is TGTGCCAGCAGTTTCCGGGACACTGGAAACACCATATATTTT. Amino acids: CASSFRDTGNTIYF.

On this clonotype itself: A single base separates this from a much larger clone, so it may be a read error. This chain uses TRBV20-1 with TRBJ2-7; 7 bases agree with TRBD2. CDR1 is DFQATT and CDR2 is SNEGSKA in the germline V gene (reference sequence). V shed 6 bases, J shed 0 bases, and the junction held 5 bases outside the gene matches. This CDR3 is 13 amino acids long. The DNA of the CDR3 is TGCAGTGCCGACGGCGGGAGCTCCTACGAGCAGTACTTC. It is translated as CSADGGSSYEQYF.

The DNA of the CDR3 is TGTGCCAGTTTGGCGACGCTCTCTGGAAACACCATATATTTT. Its translation: CASLATLSGNTIYF. The chain combines TRBV6-1 with TRBJ1-3; D is undetermined. This CDR3 contains 14 residues. CDR1 is MNHNS and CDR2 is SASEGT in the germline V gene. V shed 9 bases and J shed 0 bases, with 12 bases lying between them.

This clonotype was seen a handful of times. V is TRBV4-2 and J is TRBJ2-7; D might be TRBD1 (8 bases). Germline values: CDR1 LGHNA, CDR2 YNFKEQ. The CDR3 totals 15 residues. V lost 4 bases, J lost 3 bases, and 16 bases lay in between. CDR3 region: CASSPTDREGYEQYF. CDR3 nucleotide sequence: TGTGCCAGCAGCCCCACGGACAGGGAGGGCTACGAGCAGTACTTC.

V is TRBV30 and J is TRBJ2-3, with a tentative D call TRBD2 (5 bases). The germline V and J ends were trimmed by 6 bases and 12 bases, with 13 bases remaining between them. Germline lookup yields CDR1 GTSNPN and CDR2 SVGIG (reference sequence). This CDR3 comprises 10 residues. CDR3 residues: CACKLENQYF. CDR3 sequence (DNA): TGTGCCTGTAAACTAGAAAACCAGTATTTT.